The clone carrying this TCR beta chain was detected a few times. This sample stems from a study of technical replicates of blood from a handful of donors. The data were produced by immunoSEQ multiplex PCR, yet TCRdb's version contains in-frame clones alone and is incomplete. In the table there are tens of thousands of clones, over 70% of which are singletons. CDR1 and CDR2 (germline): LGHNT, FRNRAP. The V and J ends lost 6 bases and 7 bases, in that order; junction bases with no gene match: 8. The CDR3 has 14 residues. J is TRBJ1-2 and V is TRBV12-5; 10 nucleotides agree with TRBD1. The sequence was collected from a human donor in good health. Some clones in this sample may be carry-over from other donors' samples. The sequencing sample was made of PBMCs. The CDR3 coding sequence is TGTGCTAGTGGCCTAGACAGGGGGCAAGCTGGCTACACCTTC. As protein: CASGLDRGQAGYTF.